This TCR beta chain came from a study of cytomegalovirus exposure and HLA in healthy donors. V lost 3 bases to trimming and J lost 2 bases; unmatched junction nucleotides: 16. The CDR3 loop spans 19 amino acids. Germline assignment: CDR1 SGHTA and CDR2 FQGNSA. PCR primers comprised 60 Vbeta and 13 Jbeta primers. TCRdb's copy holds only in-frame clones and misses some; the assay was immunoSEQ multiplex PCR. The top ten clones hold 1.6% of a sample with 190,000 or so clones, over 80% of them seen once. This TCR derives from a man aged 50 to 59 in good health and CMV-seronegative. This chain links TRBV7-2 with TRBJ2-7, with 10 bases identical to TRBD2. Sequencing input: PBMCs. This CDR3 reads CASSFPGQRTSGAAYEQYF. CDR3 DNA: TGTGCCAGCAGCTTCCCGGGACAGAGAACTAGCGGGGCCGCCTACGAGCAGTACTTC.